Described below is a single TCR beta chain sequence and its context. What this receptor recognizes is not known. Within one base of it there is no much larger clone, and no base qualities were kept. The sample is drawn from a study of glioma-infiltrating T cells after dendritic cell vaccination listed by TCRdb under 2016. In the study overall: Of the approximately 15 glioblastoma patients in the cohort, all drawn from Phase I and II dendritic cell vaccination trials, 9 were newly diagnosed and 6 had recurrent disease. Survival after dendritic cell vaccination was correlated with TCR sequencing metrics, including TIL content and tumor-blood repertoire overlap. Each patient got three intradermal injections of the dendritic cell vaccine, spaced at biweekly intervals, in the arm below the axilla. In glioblastoma patients vaccinated with dendritic cells, deep sequencing of TCR beta CDR3 regions served to measure tumor-infiltrating lymphocyte content and to compare repertoires between tumor and blood. Between the early 2000s and the early 2010s, patients were given autologous tumor lysate-pulsed dendritic cell vaccination. The vaccine was prepared from monocyte-derived dendritic cells that were cultured for approximately seven days with IL-4 and GM-CSF and then pulsed overnight with autologous tumor lysate. Results and caveats for the whole study, not just this receptor: The cohort was small and heterogeneous, with few patients having full blood and tumor sets and even fewer initial-recurrent tumor pairs. After dendritic cell vaccination, a higher estimated pretreatment TIL content predicted longer time to progression and overall survival. The three-group TCR overlap response model was described as speculative and requiring prospective validation. TCR clonality showed no direct relationship with survival, which suggests that a diverse polyclonal response may matter.

The immunoSEQ assay amplified TCRB CDR3 regions from approximately 2 micrograms of genomic DNA, or from all available DNA when less than that amount was available. The multiplex PCR employed 60 forward primers targeting TCR V beta segments and 13 reverse primers targeting J beta segments. To estimate reads per starting template, synthetic control templates were spiked into each sample at limiting dilution. The Illumina HiSeq System generated sequencing reads of 87 bp. In the source study's methods: PCR and sequencing errors were removed by a nearest neighbor algorithm that merged closely related sequences. TCR overlap was defined as the percentage of unique tumor TCR beta sequences that were also found in the peripheral blood of the same patient. TCRdb took over this immuneACCESS table, retaining in-frame rearrangements with V and J assigned. Such tables are incomplete; in checked studies, under half of the missing clones stem from an unresolved V gene, and the remainder is unexplained. V and J calls and clone size are as listed in that table; D and trimming were resolved from the DNA. A total of more than 95,000 clones appear in this sample, 65% to 85% of them only once. The leading ten clones occupy roughly 5.9% of the sample.

This sample's time point label indicates: after dendritic cell vaccination, including at tumor progression/relapse. To be selected, patients needed enough residual fresh-frozen tumor tissue and more than two years of available survival data. None of the glioblastoma patients carried an isocitrate dehydrogenase mutation, although molecular status otherwise varied. PBMC were collected before vaccination, two weeks after the third vaccination, and at tumor progression if progression occurred. Genomic DNA was extracted with the Qiagen DNeasy Blood extraction Kit. V lost 2 bases and J lost 6 bases; the stretch between them is 10 bases long. Measured from the cysteine to the phenylalanine, the CDR3 is 13 residues long. Here the CDR3 DNA is all that survives: 39 bases in frame from base 1. The germline V gene gives CDR1 as MNHEY and CDR2 as SVGAGI.

The receptor's source is a human donor with glioblastoma. The chain couples TRBV6-5 to TRBJ1-2; TRBD1 is possibly the D segment (6 matching bases). Source: blood, taken after dendritic cell vaccination. The CDR3 sequence is CASSYRGTDGYTF. Read as DNA, the sequence is TGTGCCAGCAGTTACAGGGGGACGGATGGCTACACCTTC.